These T cell receptor beta chains were read from a single sample in a study of T cell changes during pregnancy in multiple sclerosis. Clones were read by immunoSEQ multiplex PCR, and TCRdb kept only the in-frame ones, dropping some. The sample includes tens of thousands of clones, about 91% seen only once; the top ten take about 2.1%. The specimen comprised CD4+ T cells from peripheral blood mononuclear cells, sampled after pregnancy. The receptors were sampled from a female donor in good health, enrolled as a control in a pregnancy study. Both conserved end residues are part of each CDR3. A D gene is named only where the DNA matches it firmly. The size entry is marked missing in some rows and otherwise reads once, few, many or a size class.

abundance: once; j_gene: TRBJ2-7; v_gene: TRBV15; d_gene: TRBD2; CDR3nt: TGTGCCACCAGCAGAGATGACGGGGGGGCCTACGAGCAGTACTTC; CDR3aa: CATSRDDGGAYEQYF
abundance: NA; j_gene: TRBJ1-1; v_gene: TRBV5-6; d_gene: NA; CDR3nt: TGTGCCAGCAGACGGACAGCGATGAACACTGAAGCTTTCTTT; CDR3aa: CASRRTAMNTEAFF
abundance: NA; j_gene: TRBJ1-5; v_gene: TRBV6-5; d_gene: NA; CDR3nt: TGTGCCAGCAAACAGCTGTATAGCAATCAGCCCCAGCATTTT; CDR3aa: CASKQLYSNQPQHF
abundance: NA; j_gene: TRBJ2-7; v_gene: TRBV4-2; d_gene: NA; CDR3nt: TGTGCCAGCAGCCAAGGGGTCGCGGCCGCGGACGAGCAGTACTTC; CDR3aa: CASSQGVAAADEQYF
abundance: NA; j_gene: TRBJ2-6; v_gene: TRBV28; d_gene: NA; CDR3nt: TGTGCCAGCAGTTTAGTGCCCCCTCGCGCTGGGGCCAACGTCCTGACTTTC; CDR3aa: CASSLVPPRAGANVLTF
abundance: NA; j_gene: TRBJ2-5; v_gene: TRBV7-2; d_gene: TRBD2; CDR3nt: TGTGCCAGCAGCTTGGGTAGCGGGGGATGGGAGACCCAGTACTTC; CDR3aa: CASSLGSGGWETQYF
abundance: NA; j_gene: TRBJ1-1; v_gene: TRBV5-5; d_gene: NA; CDR3nt: TGTGCCAGCAGCTTGGATGGAGCGAACACTGAAGCTTTCTTT; CDR3aa: CASSLDGANTEAFF
abundance: NA; j_gene: TRBJ1-1; v_gene: TRBV25-1; d_gene: NA; CDR3nt: TGTGCCAGCAGTGAAGTTGGGAGGAACACTGAAGCTTTCTTT; CDR3aa: CASSEVGRNTEAFF
abundance: NA; j_gene: TRBJ2-7; v_gene: TRBV28; d_gene: NA; CDR3nt: TGTGCCAGCAGTCTGGGGTCCTTTCGGGGCGAGCAGTACTTC; CDR3aa: CASSLGSFRGEQYF
abundance: once; j_gene: TRBJ2-2; v_gene: TRBV29-1; d_gene: NA; CDR3nt: TGCAGCGCCCAAGACAGGTGGAACGCCGGGGAGCTGTTTTTT; CDR3aa: CSAQDRWNAGELFF
abundance: NA; j_gene: TRBJ1-1; v_gene: TRBV4-1; d_gene: TRBD1; CDR3nt: TGCGCCAGCAGCCAGGCTATCACTAGGACAGGGAATGTGAACACTGAAGCTTTCTTT; CDR3aa: CASSQAITRTGNVNTEAFF
abundance: NA; j_gene: TRBJ2-3; v_gene: TRBV4-3; d_gene: NA; CDR3nt: TGCGCCAGCAGCCAAGATGCGTCGGGCACAGATACGCAGTATTTT; CDR3aa: CASSQDASGTDTQYF
abundance: NA; j_gene: TRBJ2-2; v_gene: TRBV29-1; d_gene: NA; CDR3nt: TGCAGCGCCCAAGACAGGTGGAACACCGGGGAGCTGTTTTTT; CDR3aa: CSAQDRWNTGELFF
abundance: NA; j_gene: TRBJ2-1; v_gene: TRBV18; d_gene: NA; CDR3nt: TGTGCCAGCTCATCACAGGAGAGCTCCTACAATGAGCAGTTCTTC; CDR3aa: CASSSQESSYNEQFF
abundance: NA; j_gene: TRBJ2-3; v_gene: TRBV28; d_gene: NA; CDR3nt: TGTGCCAGCAGTTCCGGGACAGATACGCAGTATTTT; CDR3aa: CASSSGTDTQYF
abundance: NA; j_gene: TRBJ2-1; v_gene: TRBV7-6; d_gene: TRBD2; CDR3nt: TGTGCCAGCAGCTTGAGACTAGCGGGAAGCCCCCCCCTAATTAGTGAGCAGTTCTTC; CDR3aa: CASSLRLAGSPPLISEQFF
abundance: NA; j_gene: TRBJ1-1; v_gene: TRBV27; d_gene: TRBD1; CDR3nt: TGTGCCAGCAGTTCCCCGGGACAGGAAGCTTTCTTT; CDR3aa: CASSSPGQEAFF
abundance: NA; j_gene: TRBJ2-2; v_gene: TRBV7-2; d_gene: TRBD2; CDR3nt: TGTGCCAGCAGCTCGCTAGCGGGAGTCACCGGGGAGCTGTTTTTT; CDR3aa: CASSSLAGVTGELFF
abundance: NA; j_gene: TRBJ1-4; v_gene: TRBV27; d_gene: NA; CDR3nt: TGTGCCAGCAGTTTGGAAGGAGTAGGTGCAACTAATGAAAAACTGTTTTTT; CDR3aa: CASSLEGVGATNEKLFF
abundance: NA; j_gene: TRBJ1-2; v_gene: TRBV6-6; d_gene: TRBD1; CDR3nt: TGTGCCAGCAGCCCTGGGACAGCTAACTATGGCTACACCTTC; CDR3aa: CASSPGTANYGYTF
abundance: NA; j_gene: TRBJ1-2; v_gene: TRBV7-3; d_gene: TRBD1; CDR3nt: TGTGCCAGCAGCTTAGGGACAGGCCTCGGCTATGGCTACACCTTC; CDR3aa: CASSLGTGLGYGYTF
abundance: NA; j_gene: TRBJ1-1; v_gene: TRBV21-1; d_gene: NA; CDR3nt: TGTGCCAGCAGCAAGGGACAGGGTGAGACTGAAGCTTTCTTT; CDR3aa: CASSKGQGETEAFF